This T cell receptor (beta chain) was documented in a study of T cell changes during pregnancy in multiple sclerosis. Germline V gene lookup returns CDR1 GTSNPN and CDR2 SVGIG (reference sequence). Trimming took off 2 bases at V and 0 bases at J, with 14 bases between the two ends. The CDR3 has 15 residues. Measured with immunoSEQ multiplex PCR; TCRdb has only the in-frame clones, and not every one. The table includes around 75,000 clones, more than 85% detected once. This chain uses TRBV30 with TRBJ2-7; D unclear. The sequence was collected from a female donor in good health, enrolled as a control in a pregnancy study. The sequencing used CD4+ T cells from peripheral blood mononuclear cells, collected in the third trimester of pregnancy. This CDR3 is CAWSNTLTNSYEQYF. CDR3 nucleotide sequence: TGTGCCTGGAGTAATACCCTGACAAACTCCTACGAGCAGTACTTC.